This entry describes one T cell receptor beta chain. The data stem from a study of blood T cell repertoires in COVID-19. Turning to the study itself: Sites across the United States, Italy and Spain contributed samples from acute and convalescent COVID-19. T cells, B-cell-depleted T cells, or PBMCs provided the cDNA or gDNA that served as material.

Trimming removed 6 bases from V and 2 bases from J; junction bases left unmatched: 6. This CDR3 is built from 14 residues. Germline V gene lookup returns CDR1 MNHNY and CDR2 SVGAGI (reference sequence). Original processing notes: Reference gene primer amplification in the assay estimated nucleated cell counts. Clones were read by immunoSEQ multiplex PCR, and TCRdb kept only the in-frame ones, dropping some. The DNA gave D and trimming, while V, J and clone size come from that table. Here the sample spans fewer than 250,000 clones, about four fifths being singletons. The sample comprised peripheral blood. The sequence was obtained from a woman aged 40 to 49 with acute or convalescent COVID-19. This chain joins TRBV6-6 and TRBJ2-5; TRBD1 agrees at 7 bases. CDR3 nucleotide sequence: TGTGCCAGCAGCCGGAACAGGGGTCAAGAGACCCAGTACTTC. It encodes CASSRNRGQETQYF.